These 14 T cell receptor beta chains were all obtained from the same sample, sequenced in a study of blood T cell repertoires in COVID-19. This table comes from immunoSEQ multiplex PCR, and its TCRdb copy is limited to in-frame clones, with some not included. The repertoire includes over 400,000 clones, about 85% of them detected once, and 6.5% to 9.5% sits in the top ten. The sequenced sample consisted of PBMCs or T cells enriched from blood (not recorded which). Every receptor here comes from a woman aged 60-75 years who had recovered from COVID-19.

The J gene is TRBJ1-1, the V gene TRBV9; 10 nucleotides line up with TRBD1. From germline, CDR1 is SGDLS and CDR2 YYNGEE. The CDR3 runs 15 residues. Germline trimming cut 3 bases from V and 5 bases from J; bases unmatched to any gene: 7. The DNA of the CDR3 is TGTGCCAGCAGCGGGCGACAGGGGGCGAGAACTGAAGCTTTCTTT. Protein: CASSGRQGARTEAFF.

V is TRBV3-1 (or the pseudogene TRBV3-2) and J is TRBJ2-1, with D hard to call. Germline loops: CDR1 LGHDT, CDR2 YNNKEL (reference sequence). V lost 6 bases, J lost 7 bases, and 10 bases lay in between. CDR3 length: 12 residues. CDR3 sequence reads: CASSRPGNEQFF. For the CDR3, the DNA is TGTGCCAGCAGTCGTCCCGGGAATGAGCAGTTCTTC.

The V gene is TRBV28, the J gene TRBJ2-7; 9 nucleotides match TRBD1. The CDR3 spans 14 residues. Germline V gene lookup returns CDR1 MDHEN and CDR2 SYDVKM. V was clipped by 5 bases and J by 2 bases; unmatched bases: 4. DNA for the CDR3: TGTGCCAGCAGTAGTACAGGGGGCCCCTACGAGCAGTACGTC. Protein: CASSSTGGPYEQYV.

V is TRBV19 and J is TRBJ1-2; D might be TRBD1 (6 bases). The germline V and J ends were trimmed by 8 bases and 4 bases, with 20 bases remaining between them. The germline V gene has CDR1 LNHDA and CDR2 SQIVND (reference sequence). The CDR3 consists of 15 residues. The DNA of the CDR3 is TGTGCCAGTTCCCCTACAGGGCCGCTAAGCTATGGCTACACCTTC. Its translation is CASSPTGPLSYGYTF.

V is TRBV5-1 and J is TRBJ1-2; possible D gene TRBD1, 5 bases. The CDR3 has 16 residues. Germline V gene sequence: CDR1 SGHRS, CDR2 YFSETQ. The V gene lost 5 bases and the J gene lost 0 bases, with 17 bases spanning the gap. The CDR3 loop reads CASRIVQGTANYGYTF. CDR3 DNA sequence: TGCGCCAGCAGAATCGTCCAGGGCACAGCTAACTATGGCTACACCTTC.

The sample holds one count of this clone. This sequence joins TRBV19 and TRBJ1-3, with 8 bases identical to TRBD1. The CDR3 contains 16 residues. V lost 9 bases to trimming and J lost 0 bases; unmatched junction nucleotides: 10. CDR1 LNHDA and CDR2 SQIVND come from the germline V gene (reference sequence). The CDR3 coding sequence is TGTGCCAGCGCACAGGGGGAAGCCTTCTCTGGAAACACCATATATTTT. Amino acid sequence: CASAQGEAFSGNTIYF.

The chain uses TRBV7-9 and TRBJ1-4; D remains unclear. Per germline, CDR1 SEHNR and CDR2 FQNEAQ (reference sequence). Trimming shortened V by 3 bases and J by 2 bases, and 13 bases separated the two germline ends. This CDR3 contains 16 residues. DNA for the CDR3: TGTGCCAGCAGCTTGCGGGGAGCGGATACTAATGAAAAACTGTTTTTT. This sequence encodes CASSLRGADTNEKLFF.

V gene TRBV27 combines with J gene TRBJ2-5; D unclear. Germline assignment: CDR1 MNHEY and CDR2 SMNVEV (reference sequence). This CDR3 contains 14 residues. V was shortened by 0 bases and J by 1 base, with 6 bases between the two germline ends. CDR3 sequence reads: CASSLSPFQETQYF. Written as DNA, the CDR3 is TGTGCCAGCAGTTTATCCCCCTTCCAAGAGACCCAGTACTTC.

Concerning this clone: Other DNA sequences of this sample code for an identical CDR3. The rearrangement uses TRBV6-5 and TRBJ1-5; the match to TRBD1 covers 9 bases. Germline V CDR1 and CDR2: MNHEY, SVGAGI. This CDR3 has 14 amino acids. V was clipped by 6 bases and J by 4 bases; unmatched bases: 4. The CDR3 DNA follows: TGTGCCAGCAGACGACAGGGGGGGAATCAGCCCCAGCATTTT. Translating gives CASRRQGGNQPQHF.

This clone was seen a single time. The genes are TRBV5-8 and TRBJ2-3, with TRBD1 matching over 8 bases. Per germline, CDR1 SGHTS and CDR2 YDEGEE. J was trimmed by 2 bases and V by 3 bases; bases with no gene match: 5. The CDR3 has 15 amino acids. CDR3 DNA: TGTGCCAGCAGCTGGGGGACAGGCCACACAGATACGCAGTATTTT. Amino acids: CASSWGTGHTDTQYF. Complete variable domain (other parts from reference TRBV5-8 and TRBJ2-3): EAGVTQSPTHLIKTRGQQATLRCSPISGHTSVYWYQQALGLGLQFLLWYDEGEERNRGNFPPRFSGRQFPNYSSELNVNALELEDSALYLCASSWGTGHTDTQYFGPGTRLTVL.

This sequence joins TRBV6-5 and TRBJ1-2; possibly TRBD1 for D (5 bases). The germline V and J ends were trimmed by 4 bases and 0 bases, with 9 bases remaining between them. The V gene's germline CDR1 is MNHEY and CDR2 SVGAGI. The length of the CDR3 is 14 residues. CDR3 residues: CASSSGMANYGYTF. The CDR3 nucleotides read TGTGCCAGCAGTTCAGGGATGGCTAACTATGGCTACACCTTC.

The gene calls are TRBV6-9 and TRBJ2-7; 14 nucleotides agree with TRBD2. The germline CDR1 and CDR2 sequences are MNHGY and SVAAGI. CDR3 size: 17 residues. With 6 bases clipped from V and 0 bases from J, the junction kept 7 bases outside the gene matches. The CDR3: CASSYGTSGGHSYEQYF. The CDR3 bases are TGTGCCAGCAGCTACGGGACTAGCGGGGGCCACTCCTACGAGCAGTACTTC.

The chain couples TRBV6-5 to TRBJ1-2; 7 bases align to TRBD1. The V and J ends lost 6 bases and 1 base, in that order; junction bases with no gene match: 8. The germline gives CDR1 MNHEY, CDR2 SVGAGI. CDR3 length: 15 amino acids. The CDR3 spells CASRRDRASNYGYTF. Here the CDR3 DNA reads TGTGCCAGCAGAAGGGACAGAGCCAGTAACTATGGCTACACCTTC.

On this clone itself: An end of the junction differs from the germline gene, which may be a read error. This chain connects TRBV11-3 to TRBJ1-3; D remains ambiguous. Looked up from germline, CDR1 is SGHNT and CDR2 is YENEEA. This CDR3 is 16 amino acids long. The CDR3 DNA reads as TGTGCCAGCAGCTTAGCACCGGGGAACTCTGGAAACACCGTATATTTT. Translating gives CASSLAPGNSGNTVYF.